The rows below give T cell receptor beta chains drawn from one sample of a study of OX40 agonist ivuxolimab in advanced cancers. The protocol was immunoSEQ multiplex PCR, while the TCRdb copy is restricted to in-frame clones and leaves out a portion. Among tens of thousands of clones, about 94% were seen once, and the ten largest hold around a sixth. The sample in question was CD4+ or CD8+ T cells sorted from blood, obtained in a trial of the OX40 agonist ivuxolimab. Source of these receptors: an adult with an advanced solid tumor such as melanoma, head and neck, liver or kidney cancer. Both conserved end residues are part of each CDR3. The D gene is left open where the match is weak. Clone size is shown for a subset of rows, as once, few, many or a class of expanded clone.

CDR3 DNA	CDR3 protein	J gene	D gene	V gene	clone size
TGTGCCAGCACCTCCAGAGGGGGACCGAACACTGAAGCTTTCTTT	CASTSRGGPNTEAFF	TRBJ1-1	NA	TRBV6-5	NA
TGTGCCAGCACTTCCTTAGCGGGAGGGCCGGACGAGCAGTACTTC	CASTSLAGGPDEQYF	TRBJ2-7	TRBD2	TRBV7-2	NA
TGTGCCAGCAGCTACACTGGGCCTGGACATGGCTACACCTTC	CASSYTGPGHGYTF	TRBJ1-2	NA	TRBV7-9	NA
TGTGCCAGCAGCGTAGGGCAGGTACTACAAGAGACCCAGTACTTC	CASSVGQVLQETQYF	TRBJ2-5	NA	TRBV9	NA
TGCGCCAGCAGCTTCACTAGCGGGGGGAGTTTGGACACAGATACGCAGTATTTT	CASSFTSGGSLDTDTQYF	TRBJ2-3	TRBD2	TRBV5-1	NA
TGTGCCAGCAGCGGACAGGGCTCCCCGAACACTGAAGCTTTCTTT	CASSGQGSPNTEAFF	TRBJ1-1	TRBD1	TRBV2	NA
TGTGCCAGCTCACCCCGGGACGGCTCCTACGAGCAGTACTTC	CASSPRDGSYEQYF	TRBJ2-7	NA	TRBV18	once
TGTGCCAGCAGCCGGGCCCGATCCCGAGGGGGCTACACCTTC	CASSRARSRGGYTF	TRBJ1-2	NA	TRBV13	NA
TGTGCCAGCAGTTTATCTTGGGGGGGAGGCGGGGAGCTGTTTTTT	CASSLSWGGGGELFF	TRBJ2-2	TRBD2	TRBV28	NA
TGCGCCAGCAGCCAAGGAGGGAATAGCAATCAGCCCCAGCATTTT	CASSQGGNSNQPQHF	TRBJ1-5	NA	TRBV4-3	NA
TGCGCCAGCAGCCAGGCCGGGACAGGGCGTACTGAAGCTTTCTTT	CASSQAGTGRTEAFF	TRBJ1-1	TRBD1	TRBV4-3	NA
TGTGCCAGCAACCTGGGAAGGGGTCCAAAATTTTCCTACGAGCAGTACTTC	CASNLGRGPKFSYEQYF	TRBJ2-7	NA	TRBV7-9	NA
TGTGCCAGCAGCTTTCTGAACACTGAAGCTTTCTTT	CASSFLNTEAFF	TRBJ1-1	NA	TRBV13	NA
TGTGCCAGCAGCGATCCAGGGGTCCGGGACAATGAGCAGTTCTTC	CASSDPGVRDNEQFF	TRBJ2-1	NA	TRBV9	NA
TGTGCCAGCAGTTCCTCCGGGACAGGGGAAGGCGGGGGTTACGAGGAGCAGTACTTC	CASSSSGTGEGGGYEEQYF	TRBJ2-7	TRBD1	TRBV28	NA
TGTGCCACCAGCAGAGATCGTTGGGGGCCCTACGAGCAGTACTTC	CATSRDRWGPYEQYF	TRBJ2-7	NA	TRBV15	once
TGTGCCAGCGGCTACCGGGGAAATGAGCAGTTCTTC	CASGYRGNEQFF	TRBJ2-1	NA	TRBV27	NA
TGCAGCGTGCGGGACAGGGGGACTGAAGCTTTCTTT	CSVRDRGTEAFF	TRBJ1-1	TRBD1	TRBV29-1	NA
TGTGCCAGCAGCTTAGTGGAGATGAACACTGAAGCTTTCTTT	CASSLVEMNTEAFF	TRBJ1-1	NA	TRBV7-2	NA
TGTGCCAGCAGCTTGGGGTCCGGGGGTATCACAGATACGCAGTATTTT	CASSLGSGGITDTQYF	TRBJ2-3	NA	TRBV5-4	NA
TGTGCCAGCAGCCCGAGGGGGCCTCCAAATGAGCAGTTCTTC	CASSPRGPPNEQFF	TRBJ2-1	TRBD1	TRBV7-7	NA
TGTGCCTCCCAGGGTATAGGCCCTGAAGCTTTCTTT	CASQGIGPEAFF	TRBJ1-1	NA	TRBV25-1	NA
TGTGCCAGCAGCGTAGGATACGATTCTAGCACAGATACGCAGTATTTT	CASSVGYDSSTDTQYF	TRBJ2-3	NA	TRBV9	NA
TGTGCCAGCAGTGAAGTGGGGACACTTTACGAGCAGTACTTC	CASSEVGTLYEQYF	TRBJ2-7	NA	TRBV6-1	NA
TGCGCCAGCAGCTTGGCTTCGGTAGCGGGGGAACCATACAATGAGCAGTTCTTC	CASSLASVAGEPYNEQFF	TRBJ2-1	TRBD2	TRBV5-1	NA
TGTGCCAGTAGTATAGACCAAGCCGAAGGAGCTTCTATGAACACTGTAGCTTTCTTT	CASSIDQAEGASMNTVAFF	TRBJ1-1	NA	TRBV19	once
TGTGCCAGCAGCCAGACGCCTACCCCAAGAGACACAGATACGCAGTATTTT	CASSQTPTPRDTDTQYF	TRBJ2-3	NA	TRBV4-2	NA
TGTGCCAGCAGCTTAGGAGGGGATAAAGAGACCCAGTACTTC	CASSLGGDKETQYF	TRBJ2-5	NA	TRBV13	NA
TGTGCCAGCAGTTATGGCTCTGGGGCCAACGTCCTGACTTTC	CASSYGSGANVLTF	TRBJ2-6	NA	TRBV27	NA
TGTGCCAGCAGTTCCACAGGGGGTTGGGACTTTGAAGCTTTCTTT	CASSSTGGWDFEAFF	TRBJ1-1	TRBD1	TRBV27	NA
TGTGCCAGCAGTTCTAGCCACGAGCAGTACTTC	CASSSSHEQYF	TRBJ2-7	NA	TRBV6-5	NA
TGCGCCAGCAGCAAGGTTTGGGGGGGCGAAGAATATGGCTACACCTTC	CASSKVWGGEEYGYTF	TRBJ1-2	NA	TRBV4-1	once
TGTGCCAGCAGCTTAGGAATTGAGCAGTTCTTC	CASSLGIEQFF	TRBJ2-1	NA	TRBV7-9	NA
TGTGCCAGTAGTATAGATCTAGAAAGGGTAGAGACCCAGTACTTC	CASSIDLERVETQYF	TRBJ2-5	NA	TRBV19	NA
TGCGCCAGCAGCCAAGCAGACGAGCAGTACTTC	CASSQADEQYF	TRBJ2-7	NA	TRBV4-1	NA
TGCGCCAGCAGCCAACCCCACAATGAGCAGTTCTTC	CASSQPHNEQFF	TRBJ2-1	NA	TRBV4-1	NA
TGTGCCAGCAGCTCGGCGACGGGATGGCAGTACTTC	CASSSATGWQYF	TRBJ2-7	NA	TRBV7-9	few
TGTGCCAGCAGCTCGATCCACGAGCAGTACTTC	CASSSIHEQYF	TRBJ2-7	NA	TRBV7-8	NA
TGCGCCAGCAGCTTGGGGCAAGAAAAACTGTTTTTT	CASSLGQEKLFF	TRBJ1-4	NA	TRBV5-1	NA